This T cell receptor (beta chain) was recorded in a study of blood T cells in healthy people across ages (dated by TCRdb to between 2015 and 2016). About the investigation overall: Template switching captured roughly one uniquely barcoded TCR beta cDNA molecule per two T cells in model experiments. The study analyzed two additional independent replicas of 1 million unique cDNA reads from the same blood draw for two donors, one aged 18 to 30 and one aged 80 or older. To avoid experimental bias, donors of different ages were distributed randomly across sequencing lanes. The donors were split into four age groups: young (average approximately 16 years), middle-aged (roughly 40), aged (around 67) and long-lived (under 90). Age-related changes in TCR beta repertoire diversity were measured in the study by deep sequencing normalized with unique cDNA molecular identifiers.

This clonotype has a handful of counts. Its binding antigen is unknown. Base qualities are not recorded, but no much larger clone differs from it by a single base. Library prep was done by 5' RACE. TCRdb records Illumina HiSeq 2500 as the sequencer. A second PCR of roughly 6 to 12 cycles was performed with a sample-barcoded 5' primer and a J-beta primer mix. A template-switch 5' adaptor carrying 12 random nucleotides introduced a unique molecular identifier onto each TCR beta cDNA molecule. At least 2.5 million CDR3-containing paired-end reads were obtained from each sample. All of the RNA was converted into first-strand cDNA using the Mint cDNA synthesis kit, with a TRBC-specific oligonucleotide serving as the primer. After uracil-DNA glycosylase treatment, a first 18-cycle PCR used universal primers M1SS and BC2_uni_R on all cDNA. The source study handled its data this way. Each sample was normalized by randomly selecting 1 million high-quality reads, each carrying a distinct molecular identifier. Reads with shared molecular identifiers were discarded instead of being binned into consensus sequences. MiTCR, with a Q25 quality threshold and the strictest error-elimination algorithm, was used for CDR3 identification, clonotype clustering and error correction. A nonparametric unseen species model with Euler transformation was used to estimate a lower bound on total TCR beta diversity. TCRdb passed the public sequencing reads through fastp at Q25 and MiXCR, retaining productive beta sequences. Identical CDR3 proteins give one entry, which carries the most common genes and DNA. Clone size and V and J calls follow TCRdb, not the original study. The sample includes 600,000 or so distinct CDR3 sequences, with 47% observed a single time. Of the sample, just under 25% is held by the ten largest clones.

Donors were a few dozen systemically healthy Caucasian individuals from Russia aged roughly 6 to 95 years. Each donor gave about 9.8 milliliters of peripheral blood, drawn into EDTA-treated Vacutainer tubes. Ficoll-Paque density-gradient centrifugation was used to isolate PBMCs, with at least 6 million per sample. Trizol reagent was used to extract total RNA from PBMCs, with at least 5 micrograms per sample. Naive CD45RAhigh/CD27high T cell percentages were measured by flow cytometry on a PBMC aliquot from every donor. Broad study findings and their caveats: Observed TCR beta diversity per million T cells fell roughly linearly with age, and a significant reduction was already apparent by age around 44. Donor CMV infection status was unknown, potentially confounding age-related changes in expanded clonotypes. Estimates of total diversity from one million sequenced T cells were regarded as lower bounds and underestimates. A strong correlation was found between observed TCR beta diversity and the percentage of naive T cells measured by flow cytometry. Bulk unsorted PBMC profiling prevented conclusive comparison of naive and antigen-experienced compartments. Compared with the aged group, the long-lived group had more naive CD4+ T cells, fewer expanded clones and increased TCR diversity, suggesting age selection.

This receptor was obtained from an elderly man in good health. The sequenced sample consisted of blood.

CDR3 loop: CASSKPFGDQETQYF. The DNA sequence is as follows: TGTGCCAGCAGCAAACCCTTCGGAGACCAAGAGACCCAGTACTTC. This receptor chain uses TRBV25-1 and TRBJ2-5; the D gene identity is not certain. Reading from cysteine to phenylalanine, the CDR3 counts 15 amino acids. Only the CDR3 DNA stays, 45 bases, in frame from base 1. Cut back by 6 bases and 0 bases, the V and J ends lie 14 bases apart. The germline V gene encodes CDR1 MGHDK and CDR2 SYGVNS.